This is a list of T cell receptor beta chains from one sample in a study of radiotherapy plus CTLA-4 blockade in lung cancer. This table comes from immunoSEQ multiplex PCR, and its TCRdb copy is limited to in-frame clones, with some not included. The sample lists about 72,000 clones, more than 75% seen once, with 7.1% in the top ten. Sample: peripheral blood, taken from a patient treated with radiotherapy plus ipilimumab. These receptors were obtained from a human donor with non-small cell lung cancer who had a complete response to radiotherapy plus ipilimumab. Both conserved end residues are part of each CDR3. A D gene is named only where the DNA matches it firmly. Rows give clone size only sometimes, using once, few, many, or a class for an expanded clone.

D gene | clone size | J gene | V gene | CDR3 protein | CDR3 DNA
NA | once | TRBJ1-1 | TRBV28 | CASLISDDTEAFF | TGTGCCAGCTTAATTTCAGACGACACTGAAGCTTTCTTT
NA | NA | TRBJ2-1 | TRBV2 | CASSEMAGSYNEQFF | TGTGCCAGCAGTGAAATGGCCGGCTCCTACAATGAGCAGTTCTTC
NA | NA | TRBJ2-1 | TRBV4-1 | CASRLRSAGLSYNEQFF | TGCGCCAGCAGGCTCCGATCAGCGGGCCTCTCCTACAATGAGCAGTTCTTC
NA | NA | TRBJ1-4 | TRBV7-9 | CASSSRRTDFEKLFF | TGTGCCAGCAGCTCCCGCCGGACGGACTTTGAAAAACTGTTTTTT
NA | few | TRBJ2-2 | TRBV7-9 | CASSLRTAANTGELFF | TGTGCCAGCAGCTTAAGGACAGCGGCGAACACCGGGGAGCTGTTTTTT
NA | NA | TRBJ2-1 | TRBV7-9 | CASSLGQGSVNEQFF | TGTGCCAGCAGCTTAGGGCAGGGGTCGGTCAATGAGCAGTTCTTC
NA | NA | TRBJ2-2 | TRBV11-3 | CASRGEVWTGELFF | TGTGCCAGCAGAGGTGAGGTCTGGACCGGGGAGCTGTTTTTT
NA | NA | TRBJ2-7 | TRBV7-2 | CASSLAAQGGTYEQYF | TGTGCCAGCAGCTTAGCTGCCCAGGGGGGCACCTACGAGCAGTACTTC
NA | NA | TRBJ2-1 | TRBV5-4 | CASSLAAGASYNEQFF | TGTGCCAGCAGCTTGGCGGCGGGGGCCTCCTACAATGAGCAGTTCTTC
NA | NA | TRBJ2-7 | TRBV30 | CAWSELSEQYF | TGTGCCTGGAGTGAACTTTCCGAGCAGTACTTC
TRBD1 | NA | TRBJ1-2 | TRBV2 | CASTQDRVDYGYTF | TGTGCCAGCACTCAGGACAGGGTCGACTATGGCTACACCTTC
NA | NA | TRBJ2-4 | TRBV7-2 | CASSLAGTTGDIQYF | TGTGCCAGCAGCTTAGCGGGTACGACTGGGGACATTCAGTACTTC
NA | NA | TRBJ1-3 | TRBV7-9 | CASSGGLGNTIYF | TGTGCCAGCAGCGGAGGACTTGGAAACACCATATATTTT
NA | once | TRBJ2-5 | TRBV2 | CASSAVAQVQETQYF | TGTGCCAGCAGTGCTGTGGCACAGGTCCAAGAGACCCAGTACTTC
NA | few | TRBJ1-1 | TRBV10-3 | CAITGNGPTEAFF | TGTGCCATCACGGGGAACGGGCCCACTGAAGCTTTCTTT
NA | NA | TRBJ2-6 | TRBV19 | CASSIGLQGSGANVLTF | TGTGCCAGTAGTATAGGCCTACAGGGCTCTGGGGCCAACGTCCTGACTTTC
NA | NA | TRBJ2-3 | TRBV27 | CASRGSSEDTQYF | TGTGCCAGTCGGGGTTCGAGCGAAGATACGCAGTATTTT
TRBD2 | NA | TRBJ2-3 | TRBV5-1 | CASSLYSGSATDTQYF | TGCGCCAGCAGCTTATATAGCGGGAGCGCCACAGATACGCAGTATTTT
TRBD1 | medium-sized | TRBJ1-1 | TRBV7-9 | CASSSRQGLGAFF | TGTGCCAGCAGCTCCAGACAGGGTTTGGGAGCTTTCTTT
NA | NA | TRBJ1-1 | TRBV29-1 | CSVEPGSVAFF | TGCAGCGTTGAACCAGGGTCGGTAGCTTTCTTT
NA | few | TRBJ2-2 | TRBV10-1 | CASSGGNTGELFF | TGCGCCAGCAGTGGGGGGAACACCGGGGAGCTGTTTTTT
NA | NA | TRBJ2-7 | TRBV28 | CASRNAGGGFPYEQYF | TGTGCCAGCAGAAACGCCGGTGGGGGATTCCCCTACGAGCAGTACTTC